This is a list of T cell receptor beta chains from one sample in a study of blood T cell repertoires in COVID-19. TCRdb keeps only in-frame clones here, not all; method: immunoSEQ multiplex PCR. The table has about 70,000 clones, around 83% seen once; the top ten hold around 7%. Material for sequencing was peripheral blood. The source is a man aged 25-45 years with COVID-19, enrolled during active disease. Each CDR3 is given with its conserved first and last residue. D genes are given only for firm matches. A clone size is listed for some rows: how often the clone was seen (once, few, many), or a class if it is expanded.

>.|TRBV10-1|few|TRBJ2-7
TGCGCCAGCTCCCGACAGGCTGCCTACGAGCAGTACTTC
CASSRQAAYEQYF
>TRBD2|TRBV5-4|.|TRBJ2-1
TGTGCCAGCAGCCCCAGAGCGGGGGGGAGCTCCTACAATGAGCAGTTCTTC
CASSPRAGGSSYNEQFF
>TRBD1|TRBV7-2|.|TRBJ1-2
TGTGCCAGCAGCCTCACCGGGACAGTAACTAACTATGGCTACACCTTC
CASSLTGTVTNYGYTF
>TRBD2|TRBV5-1|.|TRBJ2-4
TGCGCCAGCACCGTGGGGGGGAATAGAGCCAAAAACATTCAGTACTTC
CASTVGGNRAKNIQYF
>.|TRBV29-1|.|TRBJ1-3
TGCAGCGTTGAAGATGGATACCGGGAATCCGGAAACACCATATATTTT
CSVEDGYRESGNTIYF
>TRBD1|TRBV7-2|few|TRBJ1-1
TGTGCCAGCAGCCCCGGGACAGGGAGGAACACTGAAGCTTTCTTT
CASSPGTGRNTEAFF
>TRBD2|TRBV2|.|TRBJ2-7
TGTGCCAGCAGTGACCTAGGGACTACCTACGAGCAGTACTTC
CASSDLGTTYEQYF
>.|TRBV12-3/TRBV12-4|.|TRBJ2-2
TGTGCCAGCAGAAGGGACATCACCGGGGAGCTGTTTTTT
CASRRDITGELFF
>.|TRBV15|.|TRBJ1-4
TGTGCCACCAGCAGAGATCGGGGGAAACTGTTTTTT
CATSRDRGKLFF
>.|TRBV19|once|TRBJ1-1
TGTGCCAGTAGCCTTAGTACGGGCACTGAAGCTTTCTTT
CASSLSTGTEAFF
>TRBD1|TRBV9|once|TRBJ1-6
TGTGCCAGCAGCGACCCCGGGACAGGGAATTCACCCCTCCACTTT
CASSDPGTGNSPLHF
>.|TRBV28|.|TRBJ2-3
TGTGCCAGCAGTTTTTTGAGAGCGGATACGCAGTATTTT
CASSFLRADTQYF
>TRBD2|TRBV19|.|TRBJ2-7
TGTGCCAGTACCCCAACTCCTAGCGGGAGGGCGGGAGAGCAGTACTTC
CASTPTPSGRAGEQYF
>TRBD1|TRBV6-2/TRBV6-3|few|TRBJ1-2
TGTGCCAGCAGTTACCCGACAGGGAGCTCCACCTTCTATGGCTACACCTTC
CASSYPTGSSTFYGYTF
>TRBD1|TRBV3-1/TRBV3-2|.|TRBJ2-2
TGTGCCAGCAGCCACGGATGGACAGGGAGGACCGGGGAGCTGTTTTTT
CASSHGWTGRTGELFF
>TRBD1|TRBV30|few|TRBJ2-7
TGTGCCTGCCGACAGGGTTTCCCTCTCTACGAGCAGTACTTC
CACRQGFPLYEQYF
>.|TRBV4-1|once|TRBJ1-6
TGCGCCAGCAGCCAAGTCGCGAATTCACCCCTCCACTTT
CASSQVANSPLHF
>TRBD1|TRBV28|medium-sized|TRBJ1-6
TGTGCCAGCAGTTCCGGGACAGGGGATAATTCACCCCTCCACTTT
CASSSGTGDNSPLHF
>TRBD2|TRBV6-6|.|TRBJ2-5
TGTGCCAGCAGTCCCCCGTTCCGGACTAGCGGGCAAGAGACCCAGTACTTC
CASSPPFRTSGQETQYF
>.|TRBV6-6|.|TRBJ1-1
TGTGCCAGCAGTTACGTGTACGGGGTTTCGGCTTTCTTT
CASSYVYGVSAFF
>.|TRBV2|.|TRBJ2-3
TGTGCCAGCAGTCGACAGATTAGCACAGATACGCAGTATTTT
CASSRQISTDTQYF
>TRBD1|TRBV10-3|.|TRBJ1-3
TGTGCCATCAGTGAGGGGGACAGGGGTCCTAAAACCATATATTTT
CAISEGDRGPKTIYF
>.|TRBV5-1|.|TRBJ1-1
TGCGCCAGCAGCCAGGGCCAAATGAACACTGAAGCTTTCTTT
CASSQGQMNTEAFF
>TRBD1|TRBV10-3|.|TRBJ1-2
TGTGCCATCAGTGAGGTTAGTCAGGGGGCAGGGACCTTC
CAISEVSQGAGTF
>.|TRBV5-1|.|TRBJ2-6
TGCGCCAGCAGCTTGAACGTAGTCTCTGGGGCCAACGTCCTGACTTTC
CASSLNVVSGANVLTF
>TRBD2|TRBV30|.|TRBJ2-5
TGTGCCTGGAGGCGGACTAGCGGGGGAGAGACCCAGTACTTC
CAWRRTSGGETQYF
>TRBD1|TRBV19|.|TRBJ1-2
TGTGCCAGTAGTCCCCCCTGGGACAGAGCTAACTATGGCTACACCTTC
CASSPPWDRANYGYTF
>.|TRBV28|.|TRBJ2-5
TGTGCCAGCAGTTTGGACCTGGGGGGAGGAGAGACCCAGTACTTC
CASSLDLGGGETQYF
>.|TRBV7-2|few|TRBJ1-1
TGTGCCAGCACACTTCGGGCGGGTGGGGACACTGAAGCTTTCTTT
CASTLRAGGDTEAFF
>.|TRBV7-9|.|TRBJ2-5
TGTGCCAGCAGCCCATCGGGCGGGACCCTAGAGACCCAGTACTTC
CASSPSGGTLETQYF
>.|TRBV10-3|.|TRBJ2-5
TGTGCCATAAAACCTGGGACACAAGAGACCCAGTACTTC
CAIKPGTQETQYF
>TRBD1|TRBV6-6|few|TRBJ1-1
TGTGCCAGCAGTTACTGGACAGGGGAGAACACTGAAGCTTTCTTT
CASSYWTGENTEAFF
>.|TRBV9|.|TRBJ1-2
TGTGCCAGCAGCGTAGGCCTCCTTACAGGGACCCAAGATGGCTACACCTTC
CASSVGLLTGTQDGYTF
>TRBD1|TRBV2|.|TRBJ2-3
TGTGCCGGCAAAGAAGGACAGGGTAATTCAGATACGCAGTATTTT
CAGKEGQGNSDTQYF
>.|TRBV7-8|.|TRBJ2-7
TGTGCCAGCAGCCCCCCGAGCTCCTACGAGCAGTACTTC
CASSPPSSYEQYF
>.|TRBV12-3/TRBV12-4|.|TRBJ1-2
TGTGCCAGCAGTTTGGAGGGCTATGGCTACACCTTC
CASSLEGYGYTF